The clone carrying this TCR beta chain was recorded a few times. Its antigen remains unknown. This sample was included in a study of CD4+ T cells in melanoma. CDR1 and CDR2 from the germline V gene are MNHEY and SMNVEV (reference sequence). The V and J ends lost 7 bases and 4 bases, in that order; junction bases with no gene match: 5. The CDR3 has 14 residues. Sequencing was performed with immunoSEQ multiplex PCR; in TCRdb, only in-frame clones are kept and a portion is missing. The sample records around 55,000 clones, almost 70% being singletons. Study-level results: In melanoma, neoantigen-specific CD4+ T cells reportedly differed in differentiation state. A reported correlation linked neoantigen-specific CD4+ T cells to CD8+, macrophage and B cell function.

The J gene is TRBJ2-1, the V gene TRBV27; 9 nucleotides agree with TRBD2. This sequence originates from a human donor with melanoma. Sequences were obtained from tumor tissue. The CDR3 sequence: CASTPAGGYNEQFF. In nucleotides, the CDR3 is TGTGCCAGCACCCCAGCGGGGGGTTACAATGAGCAGTTCTTC.